This T cell receptor (beta chain) stems from a study of T cells in Graves' hyperthyroidism and ophthalmopathy (dated 2019 in TCRdb). Looking at the study overall: Peripheral blood samples were taken at initial diagnosis, before any treatment was given. To identify distinguishing TCR V-J signatures, a discovery cohort of 100 or so patients was used, comprising under 45 with Graves' ophthalmopathy and around 60 with stable Graves' hyperthyroidism. Prospective prediction of ophthalmopathy was tested in an independent validation cohort of approximately 19 hyperthyroidism patients and around 16 patients who later progressed to ophthalmopathy. The 100 discovery patients were randomly split 7:3 into training and test sets. In addition, the study compared T-cell repertoires in thyroid tissue and in blood from 6 or 7 Graves' hyperthyroidism patients. After blood sampling, hyperthyroidism patients were treated with methimazole at a starting dose of 30 mg daily, and ophthalmopathy patients were treated with high-dose intravenous methylprednisolone. TCR Vbeta CDR3 sequencing of around 130 peripheral blood samples (about 45 ophthalmopathy, over 70 hyperthyroidism and 17 progressor patients) is reported in the paper. The research as a whole found: Sample size was not statistically predetermined, and blinding of investigators to group allocation was not performed. A model built on a 13 V-J signature distinguished ophthalmopathy from stable hyperthyroidism, reaching 85% to 90% sensitivity and approximately 83% specificity in cross-validation and 80%/75% in testing. During validation, the model predicted progression to ophthalmopathy a median of around 6 months ahead of onset, with around 65% sensitivity and 72% to 80% specificity. Most expanded thyroid clonotypes (frequency above 0.001) were also detected in blood, a finding suggesting that blood repertoires may reflect thyroid immune responses.

The TCR beta CDR3 regions were amplified from RNA transcripts. The TCR CDR3 was subjected to a first round of RT-PCR using the HTBI primer set and the Qiagen OneStep RT-PCR kit. Libraries were constructed in a second round of multiplex PCR, after which size selection and purification were carried out. Sequencing of the libraries was done on an Illumina HiSeq2000 using paired-end 100 bp reads. Under the source paper's analysis protocol: SOAPnuke was used to process the raw data, removing reads that contained adapters or uncalled bases, had a mean Phred below 15, or lacked an exact match to the constant primer or identifier. COPE v1.2.5 was used to merge the high-quality paired reads, and each unique nucleotide sequence was defined as a clonotype. MiTCR v1.1 was used to align clonotypes to the IMGT TRBV, TRBD and TRBJ reference segments. The analysis was restricted to V-J combinations with a frequency above 0.0001, which together covered about 99% of the repertoires. The TCS score was defined as F50 (clonal expansion) divided by E x V (chaos), with BLOSUM62-based TCRdist calculated between CDR3 peptides within each V-J. Welch's t-statistics and random forest reduced around 550 V-J features to 10 to 15, which were used in a naive Bayes classifier (R e1071). TCRdb trimmed the raw reads at Q25, called clones with MiXCR and kept productive beta chains. Each CDR3 protein gets just one entry, which takes the most common genes and DNA from the rows behind it. None of the V and J calls come from the authors' own analysis; TCRdb made them. Within this sample are about 300,000 distinct CDR3 sequences, with approximately 26% of them counted one time only. The top ten clonotypes cover approximately 30% of the sample.

Hyperthyroidism patients were newly diagnosed, with disease duration under 2 months, and aged 18 to 65 years. Exclusion was applied to patients with uncontrolled infections, other autoimmune diseases, pregnancy or lactation. Diagnoses were established on the basis of clinical symptoms, serum thyroxine and TRAb, thyroid ultrasound, and orbital computed tomography. For progressor patients, blood was drawn at the first diagnosis of hyperthyroidism, before any ophthalmopathy symptoms had appeared. PBMCs were separated from around 9.1 ml of fresh peripheral blood using Ficoll-Paque density gradient centrifugation. Progressor patients were defined as those initially diagnosed with Graves' hyperthyroidism in whom ophthalmopathy developed during follow-up. Total RNA was extracted using Trizol reagent, and RNA quality was assessed on an Agilent 2100 Bioanalyzer. At the junction V is shortened by 0 bases and J by 4 bases; bases outside the gene matches: 4. The germline V gene specifies MNHEY as CDR1 and SVGAGI as CDR2. The CDR3 runs 15 residues from the cysteine to the phenylalanine. Only the CDR3 portion is preserved as DNA: 45 bases, with reading frame beginning at the first base.

There are many counts of this clonotype. Its antigen remains undetermined. Qualities for individual bases were not recorded, and no much larger clone is one base off. Material for sequencing was blood. The clonotype was recovered from a man aged 40-49 years with Graves' hyperthyroidism that later progressed to Graves' ophthalmopathy. This receptor chain uses TRBV6-5 and TRBJ2-5; a stretch of 8 junction bases matches TRBD2. The DNA reads as follows: TGTGCCAGCAGTTACTCGATTACTAGCGGAGAGACCCAGTACTTC. It specifies CASSYSITSGETQYF.